One and the same sample provided the 30 T cell receptor beta chains below, sequenced in a study of blood T cell repertoires in COVID-19. The protocol was immunoSEQ multiplex PCR, while the TCRdb copy is restricted to in-frame clones and leaves out a portion. The sample consists of around 120,000 clones, about 90% of them appearing once. Sample: peripheral blood. The receptors were sampled from a man in his 70s who had recovered from COVID-19.

The CDR3 spells CATKTGKDIGNTIYF. For the CDR3, the DNA is TGTGCCACCAAGACAGGGAAAGATATTGGAAACACCATATATTTT. The V gene is TRBV10-3, the J gene TRBJ1-3; TRBD1 matches at 7 bases. J lost 3 bases, V lost 10 bases, and 12 bases had no gene match. Germline V gives CDR1 ENHRY, CDR2 SYGVKD. The CDR3 is made up of 15 amino acids.

On this clone: In the same sample, other DNA sequences code for this CDR3. The V gene is TRBV5-1, the J gene TRBJ2-3, with 8 nucleotides matching TRBD2. CDR1 and CDR2 from the germline V gene are SGHRS and YFSETQ. CDR3 length equals 16 residues. Unmatched junction bases numbered 9, after V lost 4 bases and J lost 2 bases. As DNA, the CDR3 is TGCGCCAGCAGCCCTGGCACTAGCGGATACACAGATACGCAGTATTTT. This gives the protein CASSPGTSGYTDTQYF.

The chain couples TRBV2 to TRBJ1-6; D remains unclear. Trimming took off 6 bases at V and 10 bases at J, with 19 bases between the two ends. The CDR3 covers 15 residues. Germline-derived CDR1 and CDR2 are SNHLY and FYNNEI. In DNA form, the CDR3 reads TGTGCCAGCAGCCCTCCTAGAGGGCTGGGATCACCCCTCCACTTT. Translation: CASSPPRGLGSPLHF. Variable domain in full (rest from reference TRBV2 and TRBJ1-6): EPEVTQTPSHQVTQMGQEVILRCVPISNHLYFYWYRQILGQKVEFLVSFYNNEISEKSEIFDDQFSVERPDGSNFTLKIRSTKLEDSAMYFCASSPPRGLGSPLHFGNGTRLTVT.

The chain recombines TRBV28 with TRBJ1-4; 8 positions match TRBD1. CDR3 size: 16 residues. Germline CDR1 MDHEN, CDR2 SYDVKM. Trimming cost V 2 bases and J 6 bases; bases outside gene matches: 8. This chain's CDR3 is CASSLTRQGSYEKLFF. The CDR3 nucleotides are TGTGCCAGCAGTTTAACCAGACAGGGGTCCTATGAAAAACTGTTTTTT.

CDR3 residues: CASGLVGGSGDEQFF. Written as DNA, the CDR3 is TGTGCCAGCGGTCTGGTTGGAGGGTCGGGGGACGAGCAGTTCTTC. This chain uses TRBV7-3 with TRBJ2-1, with a possible D match to TRBD2 (6 bases). Germline loops: CDR1 SGHTA, CDR2 FQGTGA. The CDR3 is made up of 15 amino acids. V lost 8 bases to trimming and J lost 10 bases, with 24 bases between them.

V and J are TRBV7-9 and TRBJ1-6; tentatively, D is TRBD1 (5 bases). V was shortened by 6 bases and J by 8 bases, with 17 bases between the two germline ends. The CDR3 runs to 15 residues. Germline lookup yields CDR1 SEHNR and CDR2 FQNEAQ (reference sequence). The CDR3 nucleotides read TGTGCCAGCAGTCGCGGGGCTCGGCACCATTCACCCCTCCACTTT. It specifies CASSRGARHHSPLHF. Full variable domain (outside the CDR3, taken from reference TRBV7-9 and TRBJ1-6): DTGVSQNPRHKITKRGQNVTFRCDPISEHNRLYWYRQTLGQGPEFLTYFQNEAQLEKSRLLSDRFSAERPKGSFSTLEIQRTEQGDSAMYLCASSRGARHHSPLHFGNGTRLTVT.

The chain links TRBV6-2 or TRBV6-3 to TRBJ1-1; D might be TRBD1 (5 bases). CDR1 and CDR2 from the germline V gene are MNHEY and SVGEGT. CDR3 length equals 14 residues. Trimming left V 5 bases short and J 4 bases short, with 14 bases between. This chain's CDR3 is CASSIKGQITEAFF. The DNA for the CDR3 is TGTGCCAGCAGTATCAAAGGACAAATCACTGAAGCTTTCTTT.

The rearrangement joins TRBV6-1 to TRBJ1-1, with D tentatively TRBD1 (6 bases). V was shortened by 0 bases and J by 2 bases, with 7 bases between the two germline ends. Germline V lookup: CDR1 MNHNS, CDR2 SASEGT. This CDR3 has 14 residues. CDR3: CASSEAGQNTEAFF. In DNA, the CDR3 is TGTGCCAGCAGTGAAGCGGGACAAAACACTGAAGCTTTCTTT.

The chain couples TRBV5-1 to TRBJ2-2; the match to TRBD2 covers 8 bases. The CDR3 is 19 residues long. Trimming cost V 5 bases and J 0 bases; bases outside gene matches: 15. Per germline, CDR1 SGHRS and CDR2 YFSETQ. CDR3 in amino acids: CASRYTLAARKSNTGELFF. The DNA of the CDR3 is TGCGCCAGCAGATATACACTAGCGGCAAGAAAATCGAACACCGGGGAGCTGTTTTTT.

The V gene is TRBV7-9, the J gene TRBJ2-7; 10 bases are shared with TRBD1. Trimming cost V 6 bases and J 7 bases; bases outside gene matches: 9. The CDR3 length is 14 residues. In germline, CDR1 is SEHNR, CDR2 FQNEAQ (reference sequence). The CDR3 loop is CASSPTGGPGEQYF. DNA for the CDR3: TGTGCCAGCAGTCCGACAGGGGGCCCGGGTGAGCAGTACTTC.

The V call is TRBV5-1, the J call TRBJ2-3; D perhaps matches TRBD1 (5 bases). V lost 3 bases and J 4 bases, leaving 9 bases between the germline ends. Germline V lookup: CDR1 SGHRS, CDR2 YFSETQ. This CDR3 comprises 13 residues. The DNA for the CDR3 is TGCGCCAGCAGCTACGCAGGGTCAGATACGCAGTATTTT. Residues: CASSYAGSDTQYF. Combining the CDR3 with reference TRBV5-1 and TRBJ2-3 gives the whole variable domain KAGVTQTPRYLIKTRGQQVTLSCSPISGHRSVSWYQQTPGQGLQFLFEYFSETQRNKGNFPGRFSGRQFSNSRSEMNVSTLELGDSALYLCASSYAGSDTQYFGPGTRLTVL.

This rearrangement joins TRBV18 to TRBJ2-4; 9 bases agree with TRBD2. This CDR3 comprises 16 residues. The V gene's germline CDR1 is KGHSH and CDR2 LQKENI. The V segment lost 3 bases and the J segment 8 bases; nucleotides outside the gene matches: 11. CDR3 in amino acids: CASSPGLAGKVDIQYF. CDR3 coding DNA: TGTGCCAGCTCACCTGGCCTAGCGGGAAAGGTTGACATTCAGTACTTC.

This sequence joins TRBV3-1 (or the pseudogene TRBV3-2) and TRBJ2-7; 7 positions match TRBD1. Germline V gene lookup returns CDR1 LGHDT and CDR2 YNNKEL (reference sequence). V was pared by 4 bases and J by 4 bases, with 7 bases of the junction left unmatched. CDR3 length: 14 amino acids. The CDR3 DNA is TGTGCCAGCAGCCTAAGGACAGGTGGGTACGAGCAGTACTTC. Translated: CASSLRTGGYEQYF.

The chain employs TRBV6-5 and TRBJ1-2, with D perhaps TRBD1 (6 bases). Germline values: CDR1 MNHEY, CDR2 SVGAGI. Trimming pared 0 bases from V and 7 bases from J, leaving 12 bases between. The CDR3 spans 14 residues. The CDR3 protein is CASSYSRGSGGYTF. CDR3 DNA sequence: TGTGCCAGCAGTTACTCTAGGGGGTCCGGTGGCTACACCTTC.

The CDR3 DNA sequence: TGTGCCAGCAGCTTGGACTATCCCTCCCCCAATGAGCAGTTCTTC. Its protein is CASSLDYPSPNEQFF. The J gene is TRBJ2-1, the V gene TRBV7-2, with a possible D match to TRBD2 (6 bases). Germline V gene lookup returns CDR1 SGHTA and CDR2 FQGNSA. V dropped 3 bases and J dropped 6 bases, with 15 bases sitting between them. The CDR3 is 15 residues long.

The rearrangement joins TRBV5-1 to TRBJ2-1; the D gene is possibly TRBD1 (6 bases). There are 15 residues in the CDR3. Trimming shortened V by 5 bases and J by 0 bases, and 12 bases separated the two germline ends. Germline assignment: CDR1 SGHRS and CDR2 YFSETQ. CDR3: CASSPQGGSYNEQFF. The CDR3 nucleotides read TGCGCCAGCAGTCCACAGGGTGGCTCCTACAATGAGCAGTTCTTC.

The chain couples TRBV7-9 to TRBJ2-1; 8 nucleotides align to TRBD2. The CDR3 has 14 residues. Unmatched junction bases numbered 1, after V lost 0 bases and J lost 6 bases. The germline V gene has CDR1 SEHNR and CDR2 FQNEAQ (reference sequence). The CDR3 coding sequence is TGTGCCAGCAGCTTAGCAGGGACTAGCAATGAGCAGTTCTTC. This gives the protein CASSLAGTSNEQFF. Full variable domain (remainder filled in from reference TRBV7-9 and TRBJ2-1): DTGVSQNPRHKITKRGQNVTFRCDPISEHNRLYWYRQTLGQGPEFLTYFQNEAQLEKSRLLSDRFSAERPKGSFSTLEIQRTEQGDSAMYLCASSLAGTSNEQFFGPGTRLTVL.

The genes are TRBV4-1 and TRBJ2-7, with 9 bases that match TRBD2. V lost 0 bases, J lost 3 bases, and 6 bases stayed unmatched. Looked up from germline, CDR1 is MGHRA and CDR2 is YSYEKL. The CDR3 consists of 16 residues. CDR3: CASSQEPGLAYYEQYF. The DNA for the CDR3 is TGCGCCAGCAGCCAAGAGCCTGGACTAGCGTACTACGAGCAGTACTTC.

The chain couples TRBV11-2 to TRBJ2-7, with a tentative D call TRBD1 (6 bases). In germline, CDR1 is SGHAT, CDR2 FQNNGV. Trimming cost V 4 bases and J 6 bases, with 13 bases left between them. The CDR3 is 13 residues long. The CDR3 sequence: CASSSAGDGEQYF. The CDR3 nucleotides are TGTGCCAGCAGCTCGGCAGGGGACGGCGAGCAGTACTTC.

The chain joins TRBV28 to TRBJ1-2; D gene ambiguous. This CDR3 spans 15 amino acids. CDR1 and CDR2 (germline): MDHEN, SYDVKM. V dropped 1 base and J dropped 1 base, with 10 bases sitting between them. CDR3 sequence reads: CASSLSGGSNYGYTF. The CDR3 bases are TGTGCCAGCAGTTTATCGGGTGGCAGTAACTATGGCTACACCTTC.

The V and J genes are TRBV24-1 and TRBJ2-7; 8 bases align to TRBD1. This CDR3 comprises 15 residues. Germline V CDR1 and CDR2: KGHDR, SFDVKD. The trim removed 3 bases at V and 3 bases at J, leaving 6 bases unmatched. The CDR3 DNA is TGTGCCACCAGTGATGAAAGGGACAGGTTCTACGAGCAGTACTTC. It encodes CATSDERDRFYEQYF.

J is TRBJ1-3 and V is TRBV6-2 or TRBV6-3; D not resolved. This CDR3 is built from 17 residues. Germline CDR1 reads MNHEY; CDR2 reads SVGEGT. The V gene lost 0 bases and the J gene lost 0 bases, with 12 bases spanning the gap. The CDR3 bases are TGTGCCAGCAGTTACTCGAGTCGCACGAGCTCTGGAAACACCATATATTTT. Residues: CASSYSSRTSSGNTIYF.

The chain joins TRBV7-9 to TRBJ2-3; the D gene is possibly TRBD2 (6 bases). Trimming removed 2 bases from V and 4 bases from J, with 19 bases in between. CDR3 length: 17 residues. Germline CDR1 reads SEHNR; CDR2 reads FQNEAQ (reference sequence). The CDR3 region has the DNA TGTGCCAGCAGCTTACCCGGGGGAAGTAAGGTATCAGATACGCAGTATTTT. It encodes CASSLPGGSKVSDTQYF.

The table lists this clone with a count of one. The chain uses TRBV28 and TRBJ1-1; 11 positions agree with TRBD1. The CDR3 has 14 residues. Per the germline V gene, CDR1 is MDHEN and CDR2 is SYDVKM. Trimming removed 8 bases from V and 6 bases from J; junction bases left unmatched: 8. In DNA, the CDR3 is TGTGCCAGCGGCCAAATGGGACAGGGGGCTGAAGCTTTCTTT. It is translated as CASGQMGQGAEAFF.

The gene calls are TRBV29-1 and TRBJ2-3; 11 bases are shared with TRBD2. In germline, CDR1 is SQVTM, CDR2 ANQGSEA. The CDR3 is 15 residues long. Trimming removed 4 bases from V and 3 bases from J; junction bases left unmatched: 6. The CDR3 loop is CSVALAGGGTDTQYF. The CDR3 DNA follows: TGCAGCGTTGCTCTAGCGGGAGGTGGAACAGATACGCAGTATTTT.

The chain has TRBV13 and TRBJ2-1, with 8 bases lining up with TRBD2. Germline V gene data show CDR1 as PRHDT and CDR2 as FYEKMQ (reference sequence). The CDR3 has 15 residues. The ends lost 10 bases at V and 8 bases at J; junction bases unmatched: 16. This CDR3 reads CATCRTSGGRDEQFF. The DNA of the CDR3 is TGTGCCACCTGCCGGACCAGCGGGGGTCGCGATGAGCAGTTCTTC.

The chain uses TRBV28 and TRBJ2-2; maybe TRBD2 (6 bases). The CDR3 is made up of 14 amino acids. The V gene's germline CDR1 is MDHEN and CDR2 SYDVKM. Trimming removed 8 bases from V and 3 bases from J, with 13 bases in between. CDR3 coding DNA: TGTGCCAGCGACGGAGGGTCCGACACCGGGGAGCTGTTTTTT. Translated, it gives CASDGGSDTGELFF.

The V and J genes are TRBV28 and TRBJ1-2; TRBD1 matches 8 bases. The junction had 1 base not matched to a gene; V was cut back by 3 bases and J by 4 bases. CDR1 and CDR2 (germline): MDHEN, SYDVKM. This CDR3 is built from 13 residues. The CDR3 reads CASSLGQVYGYTF. Here the CDR3 DNA reads TGTGCCAGCAGTTTGGGACAGGTCTATGGCTACACCTTC.

This clone was detected a few times. V and J are TRBV9 and TRBJ1-6; TRBD1 is a possible D gene (5 bases). Looked up from germline, CDR1 is SGDLS and CDR2 is YYNGEE. Trimming took off 0 bases at V and 7 bases at J, with 20 bases between the two ends. The CDR3 length is 18 residues. This CDR3 is CASSVDPFGGGSNSPLHF. The CDR3 DNA follows: TGTGCCAGCAGCGTAGACCCTTTTGGGGGAGGGTCAAATTCACCCCTCCACTTT.

This chain joins TRBV4-3 and TRBJ1-1; no reliable D call. The CDR3 totals 16 residues. Trimming shortened V by 0 bases and J by 4 bases, and 15 bases separated the two germline ends. Per germline, CDR1 LGHNA and CDR2 YSLEER. CDR3 nucleotide sequence: TGCGCCAGCAGCCAAGACATTGGGTGGGAGGGCACTGAAGCTTTCTTT. Its protein is CASSQDIGWEGTEAFF.